This entry lists 30 T cell receptor beta chains sequenced from one sample in a study of cytomegalovirus exposure and HLA in healthy donors. Profiled with immunoSEQ multiplex PCR; TCRdb holds only in-frame clones, not every one. The table shows tens of thousands of clones, with about 93% occurring only once. The sequenced sample was PBMCs. The receptor set was obtained from a man between 18 and 29 years old in good health and CMV-seronegative.

The chain has TRBV25-1 and TRBJ1-2; a weak D match, TRBD1 (6 bases). V was shortened by 6 bases and J by 0 bases, with 20 bases between the two germline ends. Per the germline V gene, CDR1 is MGHDK and CDR2 is SYGVNS. The CDR3 has 17 residues. The CDR3 loop reads CASSKSRGGAANYGYTF. In nucleotides, the CDR3 is TGTGCCAGCAGCAAATCCCGTGGGGGGGCTGCTAACTATGGCTACACCTTC.

The gene calls are TRBV5-1 and TRBJ2-1; 9 bases map to TRBD2. CDR3 length: 16 amino acids. V shed 7 bases and J 1 base; nucleotides not matched to a gene: 9. The germline V gene has CDR1 SGHRS and CDR2 YFSETQ. CDR3 DNA sequence: TGCGCCAGCGAGGAAGCGGGAGGCCGATCCTACAATGAGCAGTTCTTC. Translated, it gives CASEEAGGRSYNEQFF.

This chain links TRBV4-1 with TRBJ2-1, with D maybe TRBD2 (7 bases). CDR1 and CDR2 (germline): MGHRA, YSYEKL. This CDR3 is 16 amino acids long. Trimming cost V 3 bases and J 7 bases, with 19 bases left between them. The CDR3 protein is CASSQSLGGPWNEQFF. CDR3 DNA sequence: TGCGCCAGCAGCCAGTCCTTGGGGGGGCCCTGGAATGAGCAGTTCTTC.

The rearrangement joins TRBV4-1 to TRBJ2-1; TRBD2 matches at 13 bases. The V and J ends lost 4 bases and 9 bases, in that order; junction bases with no gene match: 6. This CDR3 has 15 amino acids. Germline values: CDR1 MGHRA, CDR2 YSYEKL. CDR3 loop: CASSLGLAGVVEQFF. The CDR3, as DNA: TGCGCCAGCAGCCTAGGACTAGCGGGAGTCGTTGAGCAGTTCTTC.

The chain has TRBV5-4 and TRBJ1-1, with 8 bases that match TRBD1. Germline assignment: CDR1 SGHNT and CDR2 YYREEE (reference sequence). CDR3 size: 15 residues. Trimming cost V 4 bases and J 5 bases; bases outside gene matches: 10. In DNA form, the CDR3 reads TGTGCCAGCAGCGAACCTACAGGGGGATTGACTGAAGCTTTCTTT. It codes for CASSEPTGGLTEAFF.

This clone was found once. The chain links TRBV5-1 to TRBJ2-7, with 10 bases that match TRBD2. The V gene's germline CDR1 is SGHRS and CDR2 YFSETQ. The trim removed 1 base at V and 3 bases at J, leaving 1 base unmatched. The CDR3 has 14 amino acids. The CDR3 protein is CASSLSSGGYEQYF. The CDR3 bases are TGCGCCAGCAGCTTGTCTAGCGGGGGCTACGAGCAGTACTTC.

The chain has TRBV4-2 and TRBJ2-7, with 8 bases aligning to TRBD1. With V trimmed by 0 bases and J by 2 bases, 9 bases remained unmatched. The germline gives CDR1 LGHNA, CDR2 YNFKEQ. There are 17 residues in the CDR3. The CDR3 reads CASSQDGYRTGPYEQYF. The CDR3 DNA is TGTGCCAGCAGCCAAGATGGTTACCGGACAGGGCCCTACGAGCAGTACTTC.

The chain carries TRBV21-1 and TRBJ2-2; TRBD2 is the table's D call, not checked against the DNA. TRBV21-1 is tagged as a pseudogene. The CDR3 is 13 residues long. CDR3 sequence (DNA): TGTGCCAGCAGCAAAGGAGGAACCGGGGAGCTGTTTTTT. This codes for CASSKGGTGELFF.

V usage is TRBV6-5 and J usage is TRBJ2-5; D perhaps matches TRBD2 (5 bases). The DNA end favors TRBJ2-7, so the J call may be wrong. The CDR3 runs to 14 residues. From germline, CDR1 is MNHEY and CDR2 SVGAGI. The CDR3, as DNA: TGTGCCAGCAAGGTCGGAGCGACTACAAACGAGCAGTACTTC. Its translation: CASKVGATTNEQYF.

The rearrangement joins TRBV6-5 to TRBJ2-7; a weak D match, TRBD2 (6 bases). This CDR3 has 15 amino acids. Germline V gene lookup returns CDR1 MNHEY and CDR2 SVGAGI. The ends were cut back, 0 bases at V and 1 base at J, with 10 bases in the middle. The CDR3 loop is CASSYSTLASYEQYF. The CDR3 DNA follows: TGTGCCAGCAGTTACTCGACGCTAGCGTCCTACGAGCAGTACTTC.

The chain links TRBV10-2 to TRBJ2-7; tentative D call: TRBD1 (6 bases). Germline values: CDR1 WSHSY, CDR2 SAAADI. Trimming left V 4 bases short and J 3 bases short, with 13 bases between. There are 14 residues in the CDR3. In DNA form, the CDR3 reads TGCGCCAGCAGTGTGGACAGCCCCCTCTACGAGCAGTACTTC. The encoded protein is CASSVDSPLYEQYF.

This clone was counted a few times. Here the CDR3 reads CASSQAATEAFF. For the CDR3, the DNA is TGTGCCAGCTCACAGGCAGCGACTGAAGCTTTCTTT. The chain recombines TRBV18 with TRBJ1-1; D unclear. CDR3 length equals 12 residues. Germline V lookup: CDR1 KGHSH, CDR2 LQKENI. Trimming pared 4 bases from V and 5 bases from J, leaving 8 bases between.

The J gene is TRBJ2-3, the V gene TRBV2; 8 bases align to TRBD2. V trimming: 4 bases; J trimming: 2 bases; junction bases outside the gene matches: 11. CDR1 is SNHLY, CDR2 FYNNEI, per germline. CDR3 length equals 17 residues. Here the CDR3 reads CASSGPGGGTYTDTQYF. CDR3 DNA: TGTGCCAGCAGTGGACCCGGGGGGGGGACTTACACAGATACGCAGTATTTT.

This clone was seen a single time. J is TRBJ1-2 and V is TRBV27; 7 bases line up with TRBD1. There are 15 residues in the CDR3. V lost 5 bases to trimming and J lost 0 bases; unmatched junction nucleotides: 6. The germline V gene has CDR1 MNHEY and CDR2 SMNVEV (reference sequence). The CDR3 here is CASSPGQIPNYGYTF. The CDR3, as DNA: TGTGCCAGCAGTCCGGGACAGATCCCTAACTATGGCTACACCTTC.

The rearrangement joins TRBV9 to TRBJ1-1; TRBD1 agrees at 7 bases. The CDR3 spans 15 residues. From germline, CDR1 is SGDLS and CDR2 YYNGEE. Trimming took 1 base from V and 1 from J; bases not matched to a gene: 4. CDR3 amino acids: CASSVWDSQNTEAFF. CDR3 nucleotides: TGTGCCAGCAGCGTATGGGACAGTCAGAACACTGAAGCTTTCTTT.

The CDR3 here is CASSLAGGRYNEQFF. The CDR3 coding sequence is TGTGCCAGCAGCTTAGCGGGGGGGAGGTACAATGAGCAGTTCTTC. The V gene is TRBV11-2, the J gene TRBJ2-1; TRBD2 matches 8 bases. The CDR3 covers 15 residues. CDR1 is SGHAT and CDR2 is FQNNGV in the germline V gene. The junction had 3 bases not matched to a gene; V was cut back by 1 base and J by 4 bases.

Only one count was recorded for this clone. The genes are TRBV7-9 and TRBJ1-1, with D unresolved. With 6 bases removed from V and 1 base from J, the gap between germline ends came to 6 bases. The CDR3 runs 12 residues. The germline CDR1 and CDR2 sequences are SEHNR and FQNEAQ (reference sequence). The DNA of the CDR3 is TGTGCCAGCAGGCGGCAGAACACTGAAGCTTTCTTT. Translation gives CASRRQNTEAFF. Drawing the rest from reference TRBV7-9 and TRBJ1-1, the complete variable domain is DTGVSQNPRHKITKRGQNVTFRCDPISEHNRLYWYRQTLGQGPEFLTYFQNEAQLEKSRLLSDRFSAERPKGSFSTLEIQRTEQGDSAMYLCASRRQNTEAFFGQGTRLTVV.

The J gene is TRBJ2-2, the V gene TRBV7-3; 7 nucleotides align to TRBD1. The V segment lost 5 bases and the J segment 2 bases; nucleotides outside the gene matches: 5. Germline V lookup: CDR1 SGHTA, CDR2 FQGTGA. This CDR3 spans 15 amino acids. In DNA form, the CDR3 reads TGTGCCAGCAGCCCGACAGGGATTAACACCGGGGAGCTGTTTTTT. Translation gives CASSPTGINTGELFF.

This rearrangement joins TRBV10-3 to TRBJ2-7, with D maybe TRBD2 (6 bases). V shed 8 bases and J shed 2 bases, with 16 bases lying between them. CDR1 and CDR2 (germline): ENHRY, SYGVKD. The CDR3 has 14 residues. The CDR3, as DNA: TGTGCCATCTCGGCCGGGACTCCTACCTACGAGCAGTACTTC. Translating it yields CAISAGTPTYEQYF.

This clone has only a few counts. The chain joins TRBV7-9 to TRBJ2-3; 8 bases agree with TRBD2. The CDR3 has 15 residues. The V gene end was trimmed by 7 bases and the J gene end by 5 bases; junction bases not matched to a gene: 11. Germline values: CDR1 SEHNR, CDR2 FQNEAQ (reference sequence). The CDR3 coding sequence is TGTGCCAGCATCCTTGGGGTAGCGGGGATAGATACGCAGTATTTT. This encodes CASILGVAGIDTQYF.

The chain recombines TRBV19 with TRBJ2-2; 10 positions agree with TRBD2. With V trimmed by 5 bases and J by 5 bases, 2 bases remained unmatched. Germline lookup yields CDR1 LNHDA and CDR2 SQIVND (reference sequence). CDR3 length: 14 amino acids. This CDR3 reads CASSASGGTGELFF. The CDR3, as DNA: TGTGCCAGTAGTGCTAGCGGGGGTACCGGGGAGCTGTTTTTT.

The J gene is TRBJ2-3, the V gene TRBV19; no firm D call. Trimming shortened V by 1 base and J by 6 bases, and 11 bases separated the two germline ends. CDR1 and CDR2 (germline): LNHDA, SQIVND (reference sequence). The CDR3 spans 14 residues. The DNA for the CDR3 is TGTGCCAGTAGTATAGCACTAATCACGGATACGCAGTATTTT. Its translation is CASSIALITDTQYF.

J is TRBJ2-5 and V is TRBV7-6; 7 nucleotides align to TRBD1. V shed 1 base and J 1 base; nucleotides not matched to a gene: 3. The CDR3 contains 15 residues. The germline V gene has CDR1 SGHVS and CDR2 FNYEAQ. The CDR3, as DNA: TGTGCCAGCAGCTTAGGCCGACAGGGCCAAGAGACCCAGTACTTC. It yields the protein CASSLGRQGQETQYF.

The gene calls are TRBV4-2 and TRBJ2-3, with D tentatively TRBD2 (5 bases). In germline, CDR1 is LGHNA, CDR2 YNFKEQ. Trimming removed 5 bases at V and 1 base at J, with 16 bases between. CDR3 size: 16 residues. CDR3 coding DNA: TGTGCCAGCAGCACTGGAGGTCCCGAAGGCACAGATACGCAGTATTTT. Its translation is CASSTGGPEGTDTQYF.

The chain employs TRBV5-1 and TRBJ2-5; 10 positions match TRBD2. The CDR3 extends over 15 amino acids. Germline trimming cut 4 bases from V and 2 bases from J; bases unmatched to any gene: 5. Germline V gene sequence: CDR1 SGHRS, CDR2 YFSETQ. CDR3 loop: CASSASSGRQETQYF. The CDR3, as DNA: TGCGCCAGCAGCGCGTCTAGCGGGAGACAAGAGACCCAGTACTTC.

The CDR3: CASSSGGSYRHEQFF. In nucleotides, the CDR3 is TGTGCCAGCAGCTCAGGCGGGAGCTATAGGCATGAGCAGTTCTTC. The J gene is TRBJ2-1, the V gene TRBV11-2; 7 nucleotides align to TRBD2. CDR1 and CDR2 (germline): SGHAT, FQNNGV. This CDR3 is built from 15 residues. The ends lost 4 bases at V and 8 bases at J; junction bases unmatched: 11.

The genes are TRBV11-1 and TRBJ2-7, with D perhaps matching TRBD2 (6 bases). The CDR3 totals 13 residues. Trimming left V 2 bases short and J 5 bases short, with 10 bases between. Per germline, CDR1 SGHAT and CDR2 FQDESV (reference sequence). Written as DNA, the CDR3 is TGTGCCAGCAGCTTACGGGGGTCCCACGAGCAGTACTTC. Encoded protein: CASSLRGSHEQYF.

CDR3 in DNA: TGTGCCAGCAGTTACCGAGATAGACAGGACGAGCAGTACTTC. Translating gives CASSYRDRQDEQYF. The chain employs TRBV6-5 and TRBJ2-7, with D possibly being TRBD1 (6 bases). The CDR3 consists of 14 residues. V lost 2 bases, J lost 5 bases, and 13 bases lay in between. Germline V lookup: CDR1 MNHEY, CDR2 SVGAGI.

V gene TRBV19 combines with J gene TRBJ1-5; 9 bases are a match to TRBD1. Losses at the gene ends were 6 bases for V and 0 bases for J; bases not matched to a gene: 6. Germline assignment: CDR1 LNHDA and CDR2 SQIVND (reference sequence). The CDR3 runs 16 residues. The CDR3 bases are TGTGCCAGTAGCGACAGGGGGACGTATAGCAATCAGCCCCAGCATTTT. It codes for CASSDRGTYSNQPQHF.

The rearrangement links TRBV4-2 to TRBJ1-5, with D hard to call. CDR1 and CDR2 (germline): LGHNA, YNFKEQ. CDR3 length equals 19 residues. Trimming removed 0 bases at V and 0 bases at J, with 18 bases between. CDR3 nucleotides: TGTGCCAGCAGCCAAGATGGATGGAACGAGACATATAGCAATCAGCCCCAGCATTTT. It yields the protein CASSQDGWNETYSNQPQHF.